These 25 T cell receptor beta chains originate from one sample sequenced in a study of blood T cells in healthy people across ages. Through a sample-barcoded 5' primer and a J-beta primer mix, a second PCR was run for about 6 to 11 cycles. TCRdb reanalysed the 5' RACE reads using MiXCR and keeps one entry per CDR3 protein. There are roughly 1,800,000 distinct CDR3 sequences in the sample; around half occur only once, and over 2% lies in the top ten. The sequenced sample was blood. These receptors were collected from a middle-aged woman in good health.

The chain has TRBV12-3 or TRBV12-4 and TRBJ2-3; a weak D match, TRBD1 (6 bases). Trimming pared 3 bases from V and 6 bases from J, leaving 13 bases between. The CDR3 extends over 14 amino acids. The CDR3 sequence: CASSFRTGPDTQYF. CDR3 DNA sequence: TGTGCCAGCAGTTTTCGTACAGGGCCTGATACGCAGTATTTT.

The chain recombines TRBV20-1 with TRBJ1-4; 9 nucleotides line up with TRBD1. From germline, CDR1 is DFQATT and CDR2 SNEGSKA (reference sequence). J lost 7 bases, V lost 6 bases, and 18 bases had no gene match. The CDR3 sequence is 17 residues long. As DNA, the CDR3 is TGCAGTGCCCGAAAGGGATACGCGGGACAGGGTTCTGAAAAACTGTTTTTT. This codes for CSARKGYAGQGSEKLFF.

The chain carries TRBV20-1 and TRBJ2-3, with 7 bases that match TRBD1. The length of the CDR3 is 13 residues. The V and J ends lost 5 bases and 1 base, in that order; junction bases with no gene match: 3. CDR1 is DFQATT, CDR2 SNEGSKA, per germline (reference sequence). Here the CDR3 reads CSAADRGTDTQYF. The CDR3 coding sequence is TGCAGTGCTGCTGACAGGGGCACAGATACGCAGTATTTT.

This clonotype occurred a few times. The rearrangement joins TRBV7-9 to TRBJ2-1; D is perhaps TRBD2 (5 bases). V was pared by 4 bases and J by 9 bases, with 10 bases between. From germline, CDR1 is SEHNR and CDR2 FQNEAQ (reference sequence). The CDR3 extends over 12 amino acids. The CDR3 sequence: CASSSLAGEQFF. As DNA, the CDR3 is TGTGCCAGCAGCTCCCTAGCCGGTGAGCAGTTCTTC.

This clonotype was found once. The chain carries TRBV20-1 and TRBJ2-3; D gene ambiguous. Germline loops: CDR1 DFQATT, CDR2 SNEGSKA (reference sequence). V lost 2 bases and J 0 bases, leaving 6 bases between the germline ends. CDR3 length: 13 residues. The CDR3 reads CSARPGSTDTQYF. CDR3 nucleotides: TGCAGTGCTAGACCTGGTAGCACAGATACGCAGTATTTT.

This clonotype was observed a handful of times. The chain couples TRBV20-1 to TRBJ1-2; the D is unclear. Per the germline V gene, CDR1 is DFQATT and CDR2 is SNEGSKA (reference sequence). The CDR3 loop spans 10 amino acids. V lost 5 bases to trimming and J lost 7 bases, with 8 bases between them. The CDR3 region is CSARVGGYTF. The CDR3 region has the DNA TGCAGTGCTCGGGTCGGTGGCTACACCTTC.

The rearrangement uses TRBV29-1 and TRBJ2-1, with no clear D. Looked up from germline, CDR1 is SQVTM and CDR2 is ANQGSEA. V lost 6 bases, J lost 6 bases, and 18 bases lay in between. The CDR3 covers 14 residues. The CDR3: CSVSAASGPNEQFF. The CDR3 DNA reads TGCAGCGTCTCCGCGGCGTCCGGGCCCAATGAGCAGTTCTTC.

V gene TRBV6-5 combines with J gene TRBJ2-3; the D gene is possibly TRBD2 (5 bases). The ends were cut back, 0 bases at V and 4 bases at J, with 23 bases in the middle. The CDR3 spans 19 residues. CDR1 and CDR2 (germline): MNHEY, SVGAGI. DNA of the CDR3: TGTGCCAGCAGTTACTCGATGGGAGCCCATCTTGAGGCCCCAGATACGCAGTATTTT. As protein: CASSYSMGAHLEAPDTQYF.

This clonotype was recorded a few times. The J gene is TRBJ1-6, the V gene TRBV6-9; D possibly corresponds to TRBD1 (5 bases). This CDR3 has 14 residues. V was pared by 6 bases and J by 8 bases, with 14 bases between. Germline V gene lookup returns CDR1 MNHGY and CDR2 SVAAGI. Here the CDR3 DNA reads TGTGCCAGCAGCCCGGACACGGGCGATTCACCCCTCCACTTT. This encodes CASSPDTGDSPLHF.

This CDR3 reads CASSTQGVEQYF. The CDR3 DNA is TGTGCCAGCAGCACTCAGGGGGTGGAGCAGTACTTC. J is TRBJ2-5 and V is TRBV5-5, with TRBD1 matching 7 bases. Trimming removed 4 bases from V and 11 bases from J; junction bases left unmatched: 8. The CDR3 length is 12 residues. CDR1 SGHKS and CDR2 YYEKEE come from the germline V gene (reference sequence).

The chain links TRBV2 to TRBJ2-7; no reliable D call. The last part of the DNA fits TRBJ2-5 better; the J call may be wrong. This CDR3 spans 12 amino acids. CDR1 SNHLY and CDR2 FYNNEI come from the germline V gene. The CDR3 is CASVGKRETQYF. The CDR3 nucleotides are TGTGCCAGCGTGGGGAAGCGAGAGACCCAGTACTTC.

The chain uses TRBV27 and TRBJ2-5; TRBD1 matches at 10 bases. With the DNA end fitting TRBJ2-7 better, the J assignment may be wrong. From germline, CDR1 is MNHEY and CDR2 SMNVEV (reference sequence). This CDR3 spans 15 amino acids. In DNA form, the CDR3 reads TGTGCCAGCAGTTTATCGAGGGACAGGGGCTACGAGCAGTACTTC. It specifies CASSLSRDRGYEQYF.

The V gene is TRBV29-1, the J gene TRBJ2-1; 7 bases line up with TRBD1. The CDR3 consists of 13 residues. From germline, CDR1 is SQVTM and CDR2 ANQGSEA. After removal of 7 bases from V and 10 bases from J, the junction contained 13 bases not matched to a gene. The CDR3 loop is CSGRQGPLPEQFF. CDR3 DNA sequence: TGCAGCGGGCGACAGGGTCCCCTCCCAGAGCAGTTCTTC.

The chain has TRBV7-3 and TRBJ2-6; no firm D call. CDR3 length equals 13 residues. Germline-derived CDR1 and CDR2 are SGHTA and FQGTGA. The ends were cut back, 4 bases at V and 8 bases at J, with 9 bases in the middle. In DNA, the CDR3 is TGTGCCAGCAGCTCCCCGACGACCAACGTCCTGACTTTC. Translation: CASSSPTTNVLTF.

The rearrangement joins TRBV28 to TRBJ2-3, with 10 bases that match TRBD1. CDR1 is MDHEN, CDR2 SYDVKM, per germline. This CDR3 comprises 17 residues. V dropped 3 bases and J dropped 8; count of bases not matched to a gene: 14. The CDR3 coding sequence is TGTGCCAGCAGTTTCGGGACAGGGGCGATGGGGGGGCGTACGCAGTATTTT. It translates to CASSFGTGAMGGRTQYF. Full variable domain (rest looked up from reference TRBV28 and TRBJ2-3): DVKVTQSSRYLVKRTGEKVFLECVQDMDHENMFWYRQDPGLGLRLIYFSYDVKMKEKGDIPEGYSVSREKKERFSLILESASTNQTSMYLCASSFGTGAMGGRTQYFGPGTRLTVL.

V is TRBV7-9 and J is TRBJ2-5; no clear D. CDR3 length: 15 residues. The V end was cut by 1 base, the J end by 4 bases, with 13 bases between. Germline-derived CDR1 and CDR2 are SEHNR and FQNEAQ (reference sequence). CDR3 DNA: TGTGCCAGCAGCTTAGGGGTTGGGCGCCCAGAGACCCAGTACTTC. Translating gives CASSLGVGRPETQYF.

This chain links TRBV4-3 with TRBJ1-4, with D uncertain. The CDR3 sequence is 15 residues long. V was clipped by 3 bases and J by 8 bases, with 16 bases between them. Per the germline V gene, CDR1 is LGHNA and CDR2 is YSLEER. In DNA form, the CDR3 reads TGCGCCAGCAGCCACACGAAATCGGGGTGGGAAAAACTGTTTTTT. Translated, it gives CASSHTKSGWEKLFF.

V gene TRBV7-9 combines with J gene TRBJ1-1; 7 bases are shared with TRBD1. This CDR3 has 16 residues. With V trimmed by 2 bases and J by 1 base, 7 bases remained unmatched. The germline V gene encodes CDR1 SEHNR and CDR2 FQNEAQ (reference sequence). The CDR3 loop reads CASSLPGQNGNTEAFF. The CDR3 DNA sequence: TGTGCCAGCAGCTTACCGGGACAGAATGGGAACACTGAAGCTTTCTTT.

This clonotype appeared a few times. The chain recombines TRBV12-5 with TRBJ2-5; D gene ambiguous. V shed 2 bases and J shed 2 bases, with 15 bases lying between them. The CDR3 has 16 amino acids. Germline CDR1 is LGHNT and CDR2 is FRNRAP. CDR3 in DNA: TGTGCTAGTGGTTTGTGGGGATTGAGCCCGCAAGAGACCCAGTACTTC. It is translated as CASGLWGLSPQETQYF.

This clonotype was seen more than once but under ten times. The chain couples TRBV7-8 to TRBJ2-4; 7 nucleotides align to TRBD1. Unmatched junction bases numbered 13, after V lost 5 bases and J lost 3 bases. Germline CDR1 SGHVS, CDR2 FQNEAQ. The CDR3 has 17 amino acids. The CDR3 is CASSETGTAKGKNIQYF. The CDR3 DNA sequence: TGTGCCAGCAGCGAAACCGGGACAGCAAAGGGCAAAAACATTCAGTACTTC.

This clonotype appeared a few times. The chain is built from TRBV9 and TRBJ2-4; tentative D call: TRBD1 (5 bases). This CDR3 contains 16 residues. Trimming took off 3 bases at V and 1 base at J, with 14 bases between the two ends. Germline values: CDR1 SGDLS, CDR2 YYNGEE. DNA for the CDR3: TGTGCCAGCAGCGAGGGGTGGGGTCTTGCCAAAAACATTCAGTACTTC. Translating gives CASSEGWGLAKNIQYF. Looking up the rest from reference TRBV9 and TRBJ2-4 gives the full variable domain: DSGVTQTPKHLITATGQRVTLRCSPRSGDLSVYWYQQSLDQGLQFLIQYYNGEERAKGNILERFSAQQFPDLHSELNLSSLELGDSALYFCASSEGWGLAKNIQYFGAGTRLSVL.

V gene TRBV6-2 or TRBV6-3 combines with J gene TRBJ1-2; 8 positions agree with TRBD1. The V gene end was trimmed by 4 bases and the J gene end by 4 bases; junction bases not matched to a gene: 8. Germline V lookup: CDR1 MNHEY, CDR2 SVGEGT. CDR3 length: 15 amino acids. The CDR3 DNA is TGTGCCAGCAGTTCTCTCGCAGGGGGCGCCTATGGCTACACCTTC. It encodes CASSSLAGGAYGYTF.

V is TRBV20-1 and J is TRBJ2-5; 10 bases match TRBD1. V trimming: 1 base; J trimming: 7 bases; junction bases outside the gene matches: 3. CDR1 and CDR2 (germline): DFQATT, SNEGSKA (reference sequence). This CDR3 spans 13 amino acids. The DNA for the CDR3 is TGCAGTGCTAGAGTAGGACAGGGGGGGACCCAGTACTTC. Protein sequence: CSARVGQGGTQYF.

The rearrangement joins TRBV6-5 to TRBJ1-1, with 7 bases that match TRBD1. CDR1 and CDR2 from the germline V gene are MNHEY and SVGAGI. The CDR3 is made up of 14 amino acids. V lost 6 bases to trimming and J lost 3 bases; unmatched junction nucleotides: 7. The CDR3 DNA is TGTGCCAGCAGAAAGGGACAGCTATACACTGAAGCTTTCTTT. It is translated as CASRKGQLYTEAFF.

The DNA for the CDR3 is TGCGCCAGCAGCCAAGATAGGGGACAGCCGAACACTGAAGCTTTCTTT. This gives the protein CASSQDRGQPNTEAFF. The genes are TRBV4-3 and TRBJ1-1, with 7 bases aligning to TRBD1. This CDR3 is 16 amino acids long. CDR1 is LGHNA and CDR2 is YSLEER in the germline V gene. V dropped 0 bases and J dropped 1; count of bases not matched to a gene: 5.